The 20 T cell receptor beta chains presented below share a single source sample, sequenced in a study of cytomegalovirus exposure and HLA in healthy donors. Vbeta (60) and Jbeta (13) primers were used in the PCR. Clones were sequenced by immunoSEQ multiplex PCR, and TCRdb holds only the in-frame ones, with some missing. The sample shows about 170,000 clones, about 72% of them seen only once. What was sequenced was PBMCs. All receptors come from a human donor in good health.

The chain is built from TRBV9 and TRBJ2-3, with 8 bases identical to TRBD2. The V and J ends lost 3 bases and 2 bases, in that order; junction bases with no gene match: 11. The CDR3 is made up of 17 amino acids. The germline CDR1 and CDR2 sequences are SGDLS and YYNGEE. The CDR3 is CASSASGAGALTDTQYF. In DNA, the CDR3 is TGTGCCAGCAGCGCGTCTGGAGCGGGGGCACTCACAGATACGCAGTATTTT.

The rearrangement uses TRBV9 and TRBJ2-5; weak D call: TRBD2 (6 bases). From germline, CDR1 is SGDLS and CDR2 YYNGEE. Trimming pared 3 bases from V and 2 bases from J, leaving 11 bases between. The CDR3 length is 14 residues. The CDR3 is CASSAEGLQETQYF. In DNA form, the CDR3 reads TGTGCCAGCAGCGCCGAGGGACTTCAAGAGACCCAGTACTTC. Looking up the rest from reference TRBV9 and TRBJ2-5 gives the full variable domain: DSGVTQTPKHLITATGQRVTLRCSPRSGDLSVYWYQQSLDQGLQFLIQYYNGEERAKGNILERFSAQQFPDLHSELNLSSLELGDSALYFCASSAEGLQETQYFGPGTRLLVL.

The genes are TRBV6-5 and TRBJ1-1, with 7 bases identical to TRBD1. The J segment lost 3 bases and the V segment lost 0 bases, leaving 7 bases of the junction unmatched. The CDR3 is made up of 16 amino acids. CDR1 and CDR2 (germline): MNHEY, SVGAGI. CDR3 loop: CASSYSVGQFDTEAFF. The CDR3 region has the DNA TGTGCCAGCAGTTACTCGGTGGGACAGTTTGACACTGAAGCTTTCTTT.

The rearrangement joins TRBV6-1 to TRBJ2-5; TRBD2 aligns across 15 bases. This CDR3 has 16 residues. The J segment lost 5 bases and the V segment lost 3 bases, leaving 4 bases of the junction unmatched. Germline values: CDR1 MNHNS, CDR2 SASEGT. The CDR3 is CASSDYGLAGGETQYF. CDR3 bases: TGTGCCAGCAGTGACTACGGACTAGCGGGGGGGGAGACCCAGTACTTC.

The chain carries TRBV7-9 and TRBJ1-1, with 9 bases identical to TRBD1. The CDR3 runs to 18 residues. Trimming cost V 4 bases and J 0 bases; bases outside gene matches: 12. Germline CDR1 and CDR2: SEHNR and FQNEAQ (reference sequence). DNA for the CDR3: TGTGCCAGCAGCTCAGCAGACGGGACAGGGTCCATGAACACTGAAGCTTTCTTT. Its protein product is CASSSADGTGSMNTEAFF.

This chain links TRBV9 with TRBJ1-3; D is uncertain. CDR1 is SGDLS, CDR2 YYNGEE, per germline. The CDR3 has 16 amino acids. V was trimmed by 4 bases and J by 0 bases, leaving 14 bases between them. The CDR3 region has the DNA TGTGCCAGCAGCTTAAATCCGTCCAGCTCTGGAAACACCATATATTTT. Residues: CASSLNPSSSGNTIYF.

V usage is TRBV19 and J usage is TRBJ1-2; the D is unclear. The V gene lost 3 bases and the J gene lost 2 bases, with 10 bases spanning the gap. This CDR3 is 14 amino acids long. Germline values: CDR1 LNHDA, CDR2 SQIVND (reference sequence). As DNA, the CDR3 is TGTGCCAGTAGTATCGGTCCGGGAAACTATGGCTACACCTTC. This sequence encodes CASSIGPGNYGYTF.

The chain employs TRBV5-1 and TRBJ1-2, with D possibly being TRBD1 (6 bases). From germline, CDR1 is SGHRS and CDR2 YFSETQ. Trimming took 0 bases from V and 8 from J, leaving 14 bases between them. This CDR3 has 14 amino acids. The CDR3 spells CASSLETGGCGYTF. Written as DNA, the CDR3 is TGCGCCAGCAGCTTGGAGACAGGCGGTTGCGGCTACACCTTC.

The chain has TRBV9 and TRBJ1-2; no clear D. Deletions cut 0 bases from V and 0 bases from J, with 6 bases between. This CDR3 region has 14 residues. CDR1 and CDR2 from the germline V gene are SGDLS and YYNGEE. DNA of the CDR3: TGTGCCAGCAGCGTAGGAGAAGCTAACTATGGCTACACCTTC. It yields the protein CASSVGEANYGYTF.

Comment on this clone: The sample carries other DNA sequences with the same CDR3. The chain uses TRBV9 and TRBJ2-2; 13 bases line up with TRBD2. V was pared by 2 bases and J by 5 bases, with 0 bases of the junction left unmatched. The CDR3 length is 15 residues. Germline CDR1 reads SGDLS; CDR2 reads YYNGEE. This CDR3 is CASSVGLAGTGELFF. The CDR3 nucleotides read TGTGCCAGCAGCGTGGGACTAGCGGGGACCGGGGAGCTGTTTTTT.

The V and J genes are TRBV15 and TRBJ2-7; D ambiguous. The V and J ends lost 1 base and 12 bases respectively, with 13 bases between them. The germline V gene has CDR1 LNHNV and CDR2 YYDKDF (reference sequence). This CDR3 has 12 residues. The CDR3 region has the DNA TGTGCCACCAGCAGAGTTATCGGGTTGCGGTACTTC. Protein sequence: CATSRVIGLRYF.

The chain couples TRBV6-1 to TRBJ2-3; 8 bases agree with TRBD2. The CDR3 has 13 amino acids. Germline-derived CDR1 and CDR2 are MNHNS and SASEGT. The J segment lost 6 bases and the V segment lost 4 bases, leaving 3 bases of the junction unmatched. The CDR3, as DNA: TGTGCCAGCAGTGGATTAGCGGGGGATACGCAGTATTTT. This gives the protein CASSGLAGDTQYF.

The genes are TRBV2 and TRBJ1-6; 8 bases are shared with TRBD1. CDR3 size: 17 residues. Germline V CDR1 and CDR2: SNHLY, FYNNEI. V shed 6 bases, J shed 4 bases, and the junction held 11 bases outside the gene matches. The CDR3 bases are TGTGCCAGCAGCCTATACTTAGGACAGGGTTATAATTCACCCCTCCACTTT. Its translation is CASSLYLGQGYNSPLHF.

This chain joins TRBV29-1 and TRBJ2-5; the D gene is possibly TRBD2 (6 bases). V lost 2 bases and J lost 4, with 11 bases in between. This CDR3 spans 13 amino acids. The germline gives CDR1 SQVTM, CDR2 ANQGSEA. The CDR3 protein is CSVERLDGETQYF. CDR3 DNA: TGCAGCGTTGAAAGACTAGATGGAGAGACCCAGTACTTC.

The gene calls are TRBV4-3 and TRBJ2-1; 11 nucleotides line up with TRBD2. The ends lost 4 bases at V and 4 bases at J; junction bases unmatched: 9. The CDR3 runs 17 residues. CDR1 LGHNA and CDR2 YSLEER come from the germline V gene. The DNA of the CDR3 is TGCGCCAGCAGCCTAATGGGGACTAGCGGATTTTACAATGAGCAGTTCTTC. It yields the protein CASSLMGTSGFYNEQFF.

The rearrangement joins TRBV12-5 to TRBJ1-5; a possible D gene is TRBD1 (5 bases). The CDR3 runs 15 residues. Trimming left V 1 base short and J 6 bases short, with 13 bases between. Germline-derived CDR1 and CDR2 are LGHNT and FRNRAP. The CDR3 DNA reads TGTGCTAGTGGTTTGGGGGGGGAGGGACGTCAGCCCCAGCATTTT. It translates to CASGLGGEGRQPQHF.

The chain joins TRBV2 to TRBJ2-7; a weak D match, TRBD1 (6 bases). Trimming left V 4 bases short and J 2 bases short, with 9 bases between. This CDR3 region has 13 residues. Germline V lookup: CDR1 SNHLY, CDR2 FYNNEI. The CDR3 is CASSVGAPYEQYF. In nucleotides, the CDR3 is TGTGCCAGCAGTGTGGGGGCTCCCTACGAGCAGTACTTC.

V is TRBV5-6 and J is TRBJ1-2, with 8 bases aligning to TRBD1. Germline CDR1 is SGHDT and CDR2 is YYEEEE. Losses at the gene ends were 3 bases for V and 3 bases for J; bases not matched to a gene: 10. This CDR3 region has 16 residues. The CDR3 loop is CASSSALQGGYYGYTF. The CDR3 DNA follows: TGTGCCAGCAGCTCTGCCCTACAGGGGGGATACTATGGCTACACCTTC.

The J gene is TRBJ2-7, the V gene TRBV7-3, with 7 bases lining up with TRBD1. The CDR3 spans 14 residues. After removal of 3 bases from V and 0 bases from J, the junction contained 2 bases not matched to a gene. The germline V gene has CDR1 SGHTA and CDR2 FQGTGA. The CDR3, as DNA: TGTGCCAGCAGCTTGGACAGGAACTCCTACGAGCAGTACTTC. The encoded protein is CASSLDRNSYEQYF.

The chain uses TRBV7-8 and TRBJ2-5; the D gene is possibly TRBD2 (7 bases). CDR1 and CDR2 (germline): SGHVS, FQNEAQ. Trimming shortened V by 4 bases and J by 3 bases, and 12 bases separated the two germline ends. CDR3 length: 14 residues. The CDR3 spells CASSSWGGEETQYF. The CDR3 DNA reads as TGTGCCAGCAGCTCCTGGGGGGGCGAAGAGACCCAGTACTTC.